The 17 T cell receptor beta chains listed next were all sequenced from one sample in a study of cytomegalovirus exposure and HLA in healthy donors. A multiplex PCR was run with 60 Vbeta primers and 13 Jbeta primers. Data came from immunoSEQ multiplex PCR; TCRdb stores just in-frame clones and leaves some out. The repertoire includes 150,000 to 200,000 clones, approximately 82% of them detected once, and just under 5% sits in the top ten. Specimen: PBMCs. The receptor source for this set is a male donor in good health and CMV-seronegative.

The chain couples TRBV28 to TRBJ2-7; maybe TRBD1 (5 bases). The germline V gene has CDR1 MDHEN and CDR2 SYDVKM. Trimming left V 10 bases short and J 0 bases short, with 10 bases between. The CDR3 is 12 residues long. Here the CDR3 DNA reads TGTGCCACCGCGACAGCCTCCTACGAGCAGTACTTC. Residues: CATATASYEQYF.

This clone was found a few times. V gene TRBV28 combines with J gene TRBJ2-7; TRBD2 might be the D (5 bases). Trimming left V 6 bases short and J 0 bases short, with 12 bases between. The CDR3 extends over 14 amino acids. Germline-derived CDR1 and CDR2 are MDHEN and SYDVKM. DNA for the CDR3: TGTGCCAGCAGAGGAGGCGGAGACTCCTACGAGCAGTACTTC. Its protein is CASRGGGDSYEQYF.

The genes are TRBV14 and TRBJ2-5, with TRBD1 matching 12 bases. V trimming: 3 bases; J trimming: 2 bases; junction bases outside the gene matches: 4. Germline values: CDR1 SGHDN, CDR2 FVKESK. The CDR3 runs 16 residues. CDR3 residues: CASSHGTGGHQETQYF. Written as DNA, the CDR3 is TGTGCCAGCAGCCACGGGACAGGGGGCCATCAAGAGACCCAGTACTTC.

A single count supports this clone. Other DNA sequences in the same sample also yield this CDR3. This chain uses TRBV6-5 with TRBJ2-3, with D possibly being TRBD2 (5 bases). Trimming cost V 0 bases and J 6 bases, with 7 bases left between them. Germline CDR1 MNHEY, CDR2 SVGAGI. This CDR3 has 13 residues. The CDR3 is CASSYSRGDTQYF. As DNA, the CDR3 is TGTGCCAGCAGTTACTCGAGAGGGGATACGCAGTATTTT.

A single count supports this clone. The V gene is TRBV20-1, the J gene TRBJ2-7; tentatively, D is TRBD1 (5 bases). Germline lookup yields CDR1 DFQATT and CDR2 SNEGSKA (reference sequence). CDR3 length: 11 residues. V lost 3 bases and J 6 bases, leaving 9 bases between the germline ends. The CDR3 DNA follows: TGCAGTGCTAGGAAGGGGCTCGAGCAGTACTTC. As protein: CSARKGLEQYF.

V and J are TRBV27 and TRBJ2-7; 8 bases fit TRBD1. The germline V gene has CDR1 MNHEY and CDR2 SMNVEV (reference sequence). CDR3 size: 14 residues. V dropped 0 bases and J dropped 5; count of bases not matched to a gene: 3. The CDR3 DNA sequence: TGTGCCAGCAGTTTATCCAGGGGGCTCCACGAGCAGTACTTC. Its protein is CASSLSRGLHEQYF.

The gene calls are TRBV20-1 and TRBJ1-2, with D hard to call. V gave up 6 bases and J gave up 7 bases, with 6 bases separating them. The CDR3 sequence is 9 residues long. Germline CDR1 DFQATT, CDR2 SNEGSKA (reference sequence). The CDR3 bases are TGCAGTGCCCTCGGTGGCTACACCTTC. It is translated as CSALGGYTF.

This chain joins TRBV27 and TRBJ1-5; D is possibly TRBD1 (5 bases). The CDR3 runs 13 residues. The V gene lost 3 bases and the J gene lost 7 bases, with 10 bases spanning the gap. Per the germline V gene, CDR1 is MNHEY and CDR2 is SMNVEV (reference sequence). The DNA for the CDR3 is TGTGCCAGCAGTTTGACAGTCCGGCAGCCCCAGCATTTT. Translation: CASSLTVRQPQHF.

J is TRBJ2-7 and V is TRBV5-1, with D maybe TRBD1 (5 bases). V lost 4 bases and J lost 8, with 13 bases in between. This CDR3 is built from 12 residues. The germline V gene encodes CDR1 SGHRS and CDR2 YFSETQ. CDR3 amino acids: CASSPETAKQYF. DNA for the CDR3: TGCGCCAGCAGCCCCGAGACAGCCAAGCAGTACTTC.

CDR3: CASSPRRSGANVLTF. In DNA form, the CDR3 reads TGTGCCAGCAGTCCCCGCCGGTCTGGGGCCAACGTCCTGACTTTC. The J gene is TRBJ2-6, the V gene TRBV6-5, with D unclear. V was shortened by 5 bases and J by 1 base, with 9 bases between the two germline ends. The V gene's germline CDR1 is MNHEY and CDR2 SVGAGI. The CDR3 is made up of 15 amino acids.

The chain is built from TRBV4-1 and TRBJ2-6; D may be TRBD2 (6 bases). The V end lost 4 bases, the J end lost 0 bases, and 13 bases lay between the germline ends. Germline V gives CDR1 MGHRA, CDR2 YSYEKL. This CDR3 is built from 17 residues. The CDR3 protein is CASSRRSGDSGANVLTF. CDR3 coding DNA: TGCGCCAGCAGCCGCAGATCGGGGGACTCTGGGGCCAACGTCCTGACTTTC.

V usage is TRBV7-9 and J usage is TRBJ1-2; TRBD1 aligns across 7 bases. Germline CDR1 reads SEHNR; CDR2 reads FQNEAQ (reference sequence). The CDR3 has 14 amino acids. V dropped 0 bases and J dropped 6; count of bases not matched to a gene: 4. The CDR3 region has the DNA TGTGCCAGCAGCTTAGCGTCGGGGACAGATGGCTACACCTTC. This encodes CASSLASGTDGYTF.

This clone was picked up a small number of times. The CDR3 here is CASSRGLGTDTQYF. CDR3 in DNA: TGCGCCAGCAGCCGAGGACTAGGGACAGATACGCAGTATTTT. The V call is TRBV4-3, the J call TRBJ2-3; 7 bases map to TRBD2. The trim removed 4 bases at V and 3 bases at J, leaving 4 bases unmatched. CDR1 is LGHNA, CDR2 YSLEER, per germline. The CDR3 runs 14 residues.

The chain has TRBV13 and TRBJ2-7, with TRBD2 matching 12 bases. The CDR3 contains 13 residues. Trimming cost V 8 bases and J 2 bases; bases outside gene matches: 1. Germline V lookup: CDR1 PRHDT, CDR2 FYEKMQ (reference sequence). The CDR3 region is CASGLAGTYEQYF. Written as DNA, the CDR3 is TGTGCCAGCGGACTAGCGGGGACCTACGAGCAGTACTTC.

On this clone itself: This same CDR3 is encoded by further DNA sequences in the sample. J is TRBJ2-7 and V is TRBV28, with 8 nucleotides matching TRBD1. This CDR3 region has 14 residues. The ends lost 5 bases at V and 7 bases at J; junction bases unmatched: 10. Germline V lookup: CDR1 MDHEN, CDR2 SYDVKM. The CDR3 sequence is CASSLPGQGYEQYF. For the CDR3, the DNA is TGTGCCAGCAGTCTACCCGGACAGGGTTATGAGCAGTACTTC.

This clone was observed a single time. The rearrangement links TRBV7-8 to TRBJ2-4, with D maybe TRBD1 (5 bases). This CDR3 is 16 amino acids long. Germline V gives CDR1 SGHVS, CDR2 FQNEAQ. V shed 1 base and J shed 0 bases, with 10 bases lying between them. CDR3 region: CASSLGAGIAKNIQYF. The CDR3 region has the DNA TGTGCCAGCAGCTTAGGGGCAGGGATAGCCAAAAACATTCAGTACTTC.

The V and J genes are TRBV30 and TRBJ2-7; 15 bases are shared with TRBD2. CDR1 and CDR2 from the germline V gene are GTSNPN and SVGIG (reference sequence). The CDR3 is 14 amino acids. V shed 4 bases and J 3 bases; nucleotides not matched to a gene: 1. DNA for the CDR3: TGTGCCTGGACGGGACTAGCGGGAGGCTACGAGCAGTACTTC. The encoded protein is CAWTGLAGGYEQYF.